This passage covers 10 T cell receptor beta chains from one sample sequenced in a study of blood T cell repertoires in COVID-19. Assay: immunoSEQ multiplex PCR; the TCRdb copy retains only in-frame clones and omits some. The data hold approximately 380,000 clones, with more than 70% observed a single time. The source material was PBMCs or T cells enriched from blood (not recorded which). Receptor source: a woman under 30 who had recovered from COVID-19.

This chain connects TRBV10-2 to TRBJ2-1, with 8 bases aligning to TRBD2. J lost 5 bases, V lost 4 bases, and 16 bases had no gene match. The CDR3 extends over 18 amino acids. Germline V gives CDR1 WSHSY, CDR2 SAAADI. The CDR3 sequence: CASSGVLREGRWNNEQFF. CDR3 sequence (DNA): TGCGCCAGCAGTGGGGTCTTACGGGAGGGGCGTTGGAACAATGAGCAGTTCTTC.

The chain recombines TRBV6-5 with TRBJ1-4, with TRBD1 identical over 7 bases. Trimming at V came to 6 bases and at J to 7 bases, leaving 5 bases not matched to a gene. CDR1 and CDR2 (germline): MNHEY, SVGAGI. This CDR3 spans 13 amino acids. The CDR3 loop reads CASRTGKGEKLFF. The CDR3 region has the DNA TGTGCCAGCAGGACAGGGAAAGGTGAAAAACTGTTTTTT.

V and J are TRBV27 and TRBJ1-2, with D hard to call. The V gene's germline CDR1 is MNHEY and CDR2 SMNVEV (reference sequence). The V end lost 3 bases, the J end lost 5 bases, and 13 bases lay between the germline ends. CDR3 length: 14 amino acids. This CDR3 reads CASSFHPVSYGYTF. DNA of the CDR3: TGTGCCAGCAGTTTTCACCCGGTATCTTATGGCTACACCTTC.

This clone has just one count. This chain joins TRBV4-3 and TRBJ2-5; 9 positions match TRBD1. J lost 14 bases, V lost 3 bases, and 13 bases had no gene match. From germline, CDR1 is LGHNA and CDR2 YSLEER. The CDR3 is made up of 14 amino acids. CDR3 sequence reads: CASSQRRDTGGEYF. CDR3 DNA sequence: TGCGCCAGCAGCCAGAGGAGAGATACAGGGGGCGAATACTTC.

J is TRBJ1-4 and V is TRBV18, with D possibly matching TRBD1 (6 bases). Germline assignment: CDR1 KGHSH and CDR2 LQKENI. The V gene lost 3 bases and the J gene lost 0 bases, with 17 bases spanning the gap. The CDR3 is made up of 18 amino acids. As DNA, the CDR3 is TGTGCCAGCTCACCCACAGGGATAGTTCGGTCAACTAATGAAAAACTGTTTTTT. It encodes CASSPTGIVRSTNEKLFF.

The gene calls are TRBV7-9 and TRBJ2-7; D possibly corresponds to TRBD1 (6 bases). Trimming shortened V by 5 bases and J by 4 bases, and 15 bases separated the two germline ends. The CDR3 contains 14 residues. Germline V CDR1 and CDR2: SEHNR, FQNEAQ (reference sequence). This chain's CDR3 is CASSARDKRYEQYF. The CDR3 nucleotides read TGTGCCAGCAGCGCCAGGGACAAAAGATACGAGCAGTACTTC.

This chain links TRBV28 with TRBJ1-2, with TRBD1 matching 9 bases. The CDR3 covers 11 residues. Germline-derived CDR1 and CDR2 are MDHEN and SYDVKM. Trimming took 8 bases from V and 8 from J; bases not matched to a gene: 3. The CDR3 region has the DNA TGTGCCAGCGGGACAGGGTTAGGCTACACCTTC. Encoded protein: CASGTGLGYTF.

The rearrangement joins TRBV7-2 to TRBJ2-7; 9 nucleotides line up with TRBD1. With V trimmed by 5 bases and J by 3 bases, 5 bases remained unmatched. Germline CDR1 reads SGHTA; CDR2 reads FQGNSA. The CDR3 is made up of 14 amino acids. CDR3 in amino acids: CASSTGQGLYEQYF. The DNA of the CDR3 is TGTGCCAGCAGCACGGGACAGGGACTCTACGAGCAGTACTTC.

The chain has TRBV5-3 and TRBJ2-7; 16 bases align to TRBD2. TRBV5-3 is an ORF for which the function is uncertain. The CDR3 has 19 residues. The ends lost 3 bases at V and 0 bases at J; junction bases unmatched: 9. The CDR3 spells CARSYLGTSGGGSSYEQYF. CDR3 in DNA: TGTGCCAGAAGCTACCTCGGGACTAGCGGGGGGGGAAGCTCCTACGAGCAGTACTTC.

This rearrangement joins TRBV5-4 to TRBJ1-6, with D unresolved. Trimming pared 4 bases from V and 6 bases from J, leaving 23 bases between. The CDR3 has 18 amino acids. Germline V gene sequence: CDR1 SGHNT, CDR2 YYREEE (reference sequence). The CDR3 protein is CASSRHGSALLRNSPLHF. The DNA for the CDR3 is TGTGCCAGCAGCCGCCACGGGTCCGCGTTGCTCCGTAATTCACCCCTCCACTTT.